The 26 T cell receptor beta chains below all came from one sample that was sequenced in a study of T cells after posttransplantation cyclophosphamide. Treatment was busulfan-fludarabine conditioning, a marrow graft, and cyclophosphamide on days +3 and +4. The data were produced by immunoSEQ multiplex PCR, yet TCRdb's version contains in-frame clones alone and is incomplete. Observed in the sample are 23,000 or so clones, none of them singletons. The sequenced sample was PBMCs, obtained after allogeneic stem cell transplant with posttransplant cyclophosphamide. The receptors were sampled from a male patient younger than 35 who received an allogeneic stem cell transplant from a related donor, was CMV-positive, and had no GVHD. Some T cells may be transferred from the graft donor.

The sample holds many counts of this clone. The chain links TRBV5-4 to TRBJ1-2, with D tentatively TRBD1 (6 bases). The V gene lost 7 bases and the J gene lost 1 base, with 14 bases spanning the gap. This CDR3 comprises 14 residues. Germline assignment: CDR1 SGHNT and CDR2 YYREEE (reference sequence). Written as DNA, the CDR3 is TGTGCCAGCTGGGGGCAGGGTGGTAACTATGGCTACACCTTC. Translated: CASWGQGGNYGYTF.

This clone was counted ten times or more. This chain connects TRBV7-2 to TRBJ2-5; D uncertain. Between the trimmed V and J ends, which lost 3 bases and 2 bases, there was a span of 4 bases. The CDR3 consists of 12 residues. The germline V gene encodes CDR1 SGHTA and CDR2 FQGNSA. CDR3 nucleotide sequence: TGTGCCAGCAGCTTCCAGCAAGAGACCCAGTACTTC. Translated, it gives CASSFQQETQYF.

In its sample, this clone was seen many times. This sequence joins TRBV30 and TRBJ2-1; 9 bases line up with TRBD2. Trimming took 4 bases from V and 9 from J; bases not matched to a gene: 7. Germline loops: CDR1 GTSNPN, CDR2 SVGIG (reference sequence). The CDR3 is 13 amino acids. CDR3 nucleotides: TGTGCCTGGAATATAGCGGGAGTTATTGAGCAGTTCTTC. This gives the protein CAWNIAGVIEQFF.

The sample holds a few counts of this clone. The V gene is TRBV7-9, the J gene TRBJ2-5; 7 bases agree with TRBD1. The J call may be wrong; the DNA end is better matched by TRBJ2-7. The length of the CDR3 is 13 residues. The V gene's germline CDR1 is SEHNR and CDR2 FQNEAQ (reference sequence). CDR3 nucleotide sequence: TGTGCCAGCAGCTATAGACAGGGTTACGAGCAGTACTTC. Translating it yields CASSYRQGYEQYF.

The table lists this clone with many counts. The CDR3 spells CASSLIPGGRLMNTEAFF. The CDR3 nucleotides read TGCGCCAGCAGCTTAATCCCCGGGGGGCGCCTCATGAACACTGAAGCTTTCTTT. This chain joins TRBV5-1 and TRBJ1-1, with a tentative D call TRBD1 (6 bases). Germline values: CDR1 SGHRS, CDR2 YFSETQ. V lost 2 bases and J 0 bases, leaving 20 bases between the germline ends. The CDR3 is made up of 18 amino acids.

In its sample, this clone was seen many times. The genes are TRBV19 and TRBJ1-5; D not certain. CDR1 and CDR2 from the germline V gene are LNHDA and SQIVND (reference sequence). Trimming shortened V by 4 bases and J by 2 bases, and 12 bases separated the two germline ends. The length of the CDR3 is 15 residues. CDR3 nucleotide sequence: TGTGCCAGTAGTACCCTTGACACGCGCAATCAGCCCCAGCATTTT. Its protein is CASSTLDTRNQPQHF.

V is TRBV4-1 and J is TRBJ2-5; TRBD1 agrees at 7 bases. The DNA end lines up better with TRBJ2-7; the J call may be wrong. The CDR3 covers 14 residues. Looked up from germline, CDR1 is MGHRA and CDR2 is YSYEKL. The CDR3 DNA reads TGCGCCAGCAGCCAAGCCGGGACAGTCTACGAGCAGTACTTC. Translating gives CASSQAGTVYEQYF.

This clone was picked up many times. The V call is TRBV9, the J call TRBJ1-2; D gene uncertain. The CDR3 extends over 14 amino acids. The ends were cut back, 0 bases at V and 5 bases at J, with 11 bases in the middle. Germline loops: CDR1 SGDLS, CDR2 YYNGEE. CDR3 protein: CASSVGGANYGYTF. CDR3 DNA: TGTGCCAGCAGCGTAGGGGGAGCCAATTATGGCTACACCTTC.

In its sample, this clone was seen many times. CDR3 nucleotides: TGTGCCAGCAGCTTGGAAGGGGAGGGACTAGCGGGAAGTTACAATGAGCAGTTCTTC. Translating gives CASSLEGEGLAGSYNEQFF. This chain connects TRBV5-8 to TRBJ2-1; TRBD2 matches at 13 bases. The V gene end was trimmed by 0 bases and the J gene end by 4 bases; junction bases not matched to a gene: 10. This CDR3 has 19 amino acids. CDR1 is SGHTS, CDR2 YDEGEE, per germline.

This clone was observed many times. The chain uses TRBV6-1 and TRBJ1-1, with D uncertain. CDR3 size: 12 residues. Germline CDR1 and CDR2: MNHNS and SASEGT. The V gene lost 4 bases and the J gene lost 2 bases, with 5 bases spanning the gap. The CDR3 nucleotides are TGTGCCAGCAGTGCGAGTAACACTGAAGCTTTCTTT. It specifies CASSASNTEAFF.

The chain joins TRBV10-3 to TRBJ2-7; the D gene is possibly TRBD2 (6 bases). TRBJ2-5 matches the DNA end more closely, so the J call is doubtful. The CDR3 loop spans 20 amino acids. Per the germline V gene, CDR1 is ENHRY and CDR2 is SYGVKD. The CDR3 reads CAISESHGVLANGVGETQYF. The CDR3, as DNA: TGTGCCATCAGTGAGTCGCATGGTGTGCTAGCGAATGGTGTGGGAGAGACCCAGTACTTC.

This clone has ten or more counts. The CDR3 reads CASSRLMREALDTQYF. The CDR3 nucleotides read TGTGCCAGCAGTCGACTCATGCGGGAGGCCCTAGATACGCAGTATTTT. The chain combines TRBV7-8 with TRBJ2-3, with 8 bases aligning to TRBD2. The ends lost 6 bases at V and 5 bases at J; junction bases unmatched: 13. The CDR3 loop spans 16 amino acids. Germline CDR1 is SGHVS and CDR2 is FQNEAQ.

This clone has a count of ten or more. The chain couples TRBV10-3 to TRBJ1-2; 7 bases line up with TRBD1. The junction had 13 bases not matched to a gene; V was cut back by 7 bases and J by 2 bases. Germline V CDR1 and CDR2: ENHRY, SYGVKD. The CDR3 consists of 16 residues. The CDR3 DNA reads TGTGCCATCAAAAAACATTTGGACAGGCGGAACTATGGCTACACCTTC. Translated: CAIKKHLDRRNYGYTF.

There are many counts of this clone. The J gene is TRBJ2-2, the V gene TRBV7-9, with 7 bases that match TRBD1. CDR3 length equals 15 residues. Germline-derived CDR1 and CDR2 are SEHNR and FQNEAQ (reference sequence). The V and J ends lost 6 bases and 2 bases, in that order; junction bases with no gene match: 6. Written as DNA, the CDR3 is TGTGCCAGCAGGCAAAGGGGGCCCAACACCGGGGAGCTGTTTTTT. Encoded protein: CASRQRGPNTGELFF. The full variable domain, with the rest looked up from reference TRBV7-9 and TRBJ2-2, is DTGVSQNPRHKITKRGQNVTFRCDPISEHNRLYWYRQTLGQGPEFLTYFQNEAQLEKSRLLSDRFSAERPKGSFSTLEIQRTEQGDSAMYLCASRQRGPNTGELFFGEGSRLTVL.

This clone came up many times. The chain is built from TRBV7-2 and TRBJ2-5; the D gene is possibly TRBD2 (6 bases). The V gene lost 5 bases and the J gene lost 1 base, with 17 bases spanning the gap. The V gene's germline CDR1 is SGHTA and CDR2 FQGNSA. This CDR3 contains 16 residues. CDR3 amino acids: CASSPFGGVFQETQYF. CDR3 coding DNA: TGTGCCAGCAGCCCCTTTGGCGGGGTATTCCAAGAGACCCAGTACTTC. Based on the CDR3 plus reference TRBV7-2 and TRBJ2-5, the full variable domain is GAGVSQSPSNKVTEKGKDVELRCDPISGHTALYWYRQSLGQGLEFLIYFQGNSAPDKSGLPSDRFSAERTGGSVSTLTIQRTQQEDSAVYLCASSPFGGVFQETQYFGPGTRLLVL.

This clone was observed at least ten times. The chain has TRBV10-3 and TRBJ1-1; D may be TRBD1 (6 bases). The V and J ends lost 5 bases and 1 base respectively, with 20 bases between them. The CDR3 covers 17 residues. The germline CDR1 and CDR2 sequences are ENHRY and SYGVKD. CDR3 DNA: TGTGCCATCAGTCCCAGGGGTTTATCGGACGGGAACACTGAAGCTTTCTTT. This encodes CAISPRGLSDGNTEAFF.

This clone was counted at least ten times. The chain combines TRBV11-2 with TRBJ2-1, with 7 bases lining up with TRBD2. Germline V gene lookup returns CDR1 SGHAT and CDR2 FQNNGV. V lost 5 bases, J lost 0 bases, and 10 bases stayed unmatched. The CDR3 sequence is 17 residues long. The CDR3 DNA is TGTGCCAGCAGCCGCAAGAACGGGAGGAGCTCCTACAATGAGCAGTTCTTC. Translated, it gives CASSRKNGRSSYNEQFF.

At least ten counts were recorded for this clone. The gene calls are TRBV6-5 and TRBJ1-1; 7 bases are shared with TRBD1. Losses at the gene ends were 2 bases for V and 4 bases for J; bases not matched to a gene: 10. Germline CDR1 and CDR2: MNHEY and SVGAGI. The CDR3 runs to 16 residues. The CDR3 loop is CASSYRPGGDRTEAFF. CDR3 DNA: TGTGCCAGCAGTTACCGGCCAGGGGGTGATCGCACTGAAGCTTTCTTT.

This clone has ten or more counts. CDR3 loop: CASSQVLKGGGETQYF. The DNA for the CDR3 is TGCGCCAGCAGCCAAGTATTGAAAGGGGGTGGAGAGACCCAGTACTTC. The genes are TRBV4-3 and TRBJ2-5; D is possibly TRBD1 (6 bases). Trimming stripped 1 base from V and 4 bases from J, with 16 bases between. Germline V gene data show CDR1 as LGHNA and CDR2 as YSLEER. CDR3 length equals 16 residues.

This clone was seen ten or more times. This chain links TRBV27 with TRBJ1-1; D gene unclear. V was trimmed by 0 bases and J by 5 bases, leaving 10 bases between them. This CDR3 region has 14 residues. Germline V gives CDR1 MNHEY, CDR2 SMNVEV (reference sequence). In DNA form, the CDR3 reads TGTGCCAGCAGTTTATCGGAGGGTAATACTGAAGCTTTCTTT. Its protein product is CASSLSEGNTEAFF.

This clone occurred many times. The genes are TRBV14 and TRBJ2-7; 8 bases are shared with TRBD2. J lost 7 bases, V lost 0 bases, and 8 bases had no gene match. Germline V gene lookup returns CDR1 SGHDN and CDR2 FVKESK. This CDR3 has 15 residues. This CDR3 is CASSQDLGLAGEQYF. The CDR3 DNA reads TGTGCCAGCAGCCAAGATCTAGGACTAGCTGGTGAGCAGTACTTC.

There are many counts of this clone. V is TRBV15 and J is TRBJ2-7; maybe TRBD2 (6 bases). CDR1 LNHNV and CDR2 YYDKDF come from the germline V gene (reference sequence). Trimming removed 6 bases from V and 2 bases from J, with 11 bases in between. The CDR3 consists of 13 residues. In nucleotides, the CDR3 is TGTGCCACCAGTCGGGGGTCCACCTACGAGCAGTACTTC. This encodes CATSRGSTYEQYF.

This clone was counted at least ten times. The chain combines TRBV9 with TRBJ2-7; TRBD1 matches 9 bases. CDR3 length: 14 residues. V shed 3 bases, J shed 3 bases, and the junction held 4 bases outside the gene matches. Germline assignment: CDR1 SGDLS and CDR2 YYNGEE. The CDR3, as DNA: TGTGCCAGCAGCGCCGGGACAGGGCACTACGAGCAGTACTTC. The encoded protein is CASSAGTGHYEQYF.

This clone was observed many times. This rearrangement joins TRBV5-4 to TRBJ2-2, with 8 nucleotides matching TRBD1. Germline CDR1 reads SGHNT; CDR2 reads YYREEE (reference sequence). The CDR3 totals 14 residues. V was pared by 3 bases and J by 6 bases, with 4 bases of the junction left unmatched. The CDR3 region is CASSSQGAPGELFF. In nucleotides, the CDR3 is TGTGCCAGCAGCTCTCAGGGGGCGCCCGGGGAGCTGTTTTTT.

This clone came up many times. Here the CDR3 DNA reads TGCGCCAGCACCTTTGGGGGGTCCGGGGCCAACGTCCTGACTTTC. It yields the protein CASTFGGSGANVLTF. This chain uses TRBV5-1 with TRBJ2-6; D possibly corresponds to TRBD2 (6 bases). This CDR3 has 15 amino acids. Trimming took off 6 bases at V and 4 bases at J, with 14 bases between the two ends. Germline values: CDR1 SGHRS, CDR2 YFSETQ.

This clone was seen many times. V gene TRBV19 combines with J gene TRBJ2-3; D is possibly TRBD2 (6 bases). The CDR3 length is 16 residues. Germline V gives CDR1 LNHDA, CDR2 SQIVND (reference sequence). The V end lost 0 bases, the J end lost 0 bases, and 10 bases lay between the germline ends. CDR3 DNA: TGTGCCAGTAGTATAGAATCGGCGGGGAGCACAGATACGCAGTATTTT. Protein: CASSIESAGSTDTQYF.